This TCR beta chain was captured in a study of T cells in Graves' hyperthyroidism and ophthalmopathy. Overall study context: Before any treatment, at initial diagnosis, peripheral blood was collected. Study-wide findings and caveats: Appearing also in blood were most of the thyroid clonotypes expanded above 0.001. In validation, the model predicted ophthalmopathy. These predictions came a median about 6 months before onset.

Subjects with ophthalmopathy showed a Clinical Activity Score no lower than 3, a NOSPECS grade no lower than 4, and a duration shorter than 3 months. Amplification of TCR beta CDR3 regions used RNA as the template. With the HTBI primer set, the TCR CDR3 went through a first round of RT-PCR. TCRdb reprocessed the multiplex PCR reads with MiXCR, giving one entry per CDR3 protein. Found here are about 290,000 distinct CDR3 sequences, roughly 19% of them singletons; the top ten hold roughly 39%. Points on this clonotype: Its antigen is still unknown.

V lost 6 bases and J 3 bases, leaving 9 bases between the germline ends. CDR1 and CDR2 from the germline V gene are SGHDN and FVKESK. The CDR3 consists of 13 residues. Sequenced sample: blood. This chain joins TRBV14 and TRBJ2-1; D remains ambiguous. The clonotype comes from a middle-aged man with Graves' ophthalmopathy. CDR3 protein: CASSYVFYNEQFF. DNA of the CDR3: TGTGCCAGCAGTTACGTGTTCTACAATGAGCAGTTCTTC.